This is a list of T cell receptor beta chains from one sample in a study of regulatory T cells in long-lasting Graves disease. TCRdb processed the multiplex PCR reads anew with MiXCR; each CDR3 protein has one entry. The sample holds 450,000 to 650,000 distinct CDR3 sequences; about 16% are singletons and the top ten take approximately 25%. This same sample was also part of a study on T cells in Graves' hyperthyroidism and ophthalmopathy.

Sequenced here: peripheral blood mononuclear cells (PBMCs), sampled at new diagnosis, from a patient treated with antithyroid drugs. The source of these receptors is a woman aged 35-65 years with Graves disease. CDR3s include the opening cysteine and the closing phenylalanine or tryptophan.

CDR3,V
CRADREVNTEAFF,TRBV20-1
CASRGWESTYGYTF,TRBV2
CASSWASGAYEQYF,TRBV7-9
CASSLGQLADTQYF,TRBV28
CASSPGQQNSYEQYF,TRBV7-9
CSASGTTNTEAFF,TRBV20-1
CASSQSRASADTQYF,TRBV14
CASRTGQGFYTGELFF,TRBV7-2
CASVVGGSLSEQFF,TRBV2
CASSTGGTTYNEQFF,TRBV19
CASSLYGIAKNIQYF,TRBV5-6
CASMIRVDYGYTF,TRBV6-1
CASSPPPRAGVEQYF,TRBV3-1
CASSPGTNPMYYEQYF,TRBV7-8
CASKDGGRGLYNEKLFF,TRBV2
CASSMTVGGTDTQYF,TRBV7-9
CSARAQGEGEKLFF,TRBV20-1
CASSLDRTGAFF,TRBV11-3
CASSDRPGQGGGPLHF,TRBV2
CASSVNRVNYGYTF,TRBV19
CASSLAGGYNQPQHF,TRBV12-3/TRBV12-4
CASSPETVGNEQFF,TRBV18
CASSQIGGNQPQHF,TRBV4-1
CASIPFGVNTEAFF,TRBV6-2/TRBV6-3
CASSRTDATNEKLFF,TRBV2
CASSLSRGAGGELFF,TRBV27
CASRSSGGKRDYGYTF,TRBV2
CASSSGWQETQYF,TRBV12-3/TRBV12-4
CASSQDASGGAHEQFF,TRBV3-1
CASSRTGANPHLHF,TRBV11-2
CASSLLSNQPQHF,TRBV27
CASSSRGWGGKQFF,TRBV5-8
CASSEATGMNTEAFF,TRBV10-1